This TCR beta chain was identified during a study of molecular identifiers for immune sequencing clone quantification (dated by TCRdb to between 2018 and 2020). As for the study more broadly: For a replicate experiment, RNA from approximately 20,000 or 100,000 naive CD8 T cells was divided into five aliquots, and four of the five aliquots were sequenced. This methods study used CD8 T cells to benchmark TCR RNA copy counting and molecular-identifier clustering-based TCR repertoire sequencing (MIDCIRS).

Reading from cysteine to phenylalanine, the CDR3 counts 12 amino acids. Just the 36-base CDR3 DNA is kept, in frame starting at base 1. Between the V and J ends, shortened by 4 bases and 10 bases respectively, the junction contains 11 bases. CDR1 and CDR2 (LNHDA, SQIVND) derive from the germline V gene (reference sequence). Libraries were built with PCR. TCRdb records NextSeq 500 as the sequencer. Bulk TCR libraries were generated as previously described, with the TCR primers listed in Table S5 used. Total RNA was purified with the Qiagen AllPrep DNA/RNA kit. Before analysis, reads from multiple sequencing runs of the same library were pooled. The published analysis was carried out like this. Reads were retained only if an exact TCR constant sequence was present, and the retained reads were trimmed to 150 nt and grouped according to their 12-nt molecular barcodes. Reads inside each barcode group were sub-clustered using a 15% Levenshtein threshold, and a quality-weighted consensus sequence was constructed for each RNA molecule. Non-functional sequences were filtered out, along with any lower-count sequence sitting one edit away from another sequence. Based on fitting two negative binomial distributions, any barcode sub-cluster with under 20% of the maximum read count was discarded. The public reads were reprocessed in TCRdb via fastp at Q25 and MiXCR, keeping in-frame beta chains. For every CDR3 protein sequence, its rows merge into one entry that carries the most common genes and DNA. TCRdb assigned the V and J calls; the authors' analysis was not used. The sample includes around 320,000 distinct CDR3 sequences, with roughly a quarter observed a single time. Together, the top ten hold roughly 0.7% of the sample.

Libraries of naive CD8 T cells were built from anywhere between about 17,000 and 1,000,000 sorted cells, with 10%, 30% or 50% of the purified RNA used. Naive CD8 T cells were FACS-sorted as CD8+CD4-CCR7+CD45RA+ on a BD FACSAria II into RLT Plus buffer. Approximately eleven TCR copies' worth of Jurkat RNA were spiked into about 20,000-1,100,000 naive CD8 T cell samples to test detection sensitivity. Enrichment of CD8 T cells was performed with RosetteSep CD8+ T Cell Enrichment Cocktail and Ficoll-Paque, after which ACK red cell lysis was carried out. For this clonotype: Its specific antigen is unknown. There are no base qualities to consult, and no much larger clone falls within one base.

Results and caveats for the whole study, not just this receptor: In CMV-specific effector cells, clones with more than 20 RNA copies accounted for over 97% of molecules, whereas in naive cells such clones accounted for under 1%. Without barcode sub-clustering, chimeric consensus sequences inflated TCR diversity; chimeras reached as high as 47%. Highly expanded clone sizes could be underestimated if identical TCR molecules share a barcode. Spiked-in Jurkat TCR RNA equivalent to a single cell was reported to be detectable even among 750,000 to 1,000,000 naive CD8 T cells. Spiked-in Jurkat TCR RNA (approximately 10 copies' worth), which is not part of the donor repertoire, was contained in the naive libraries. Modeling indicated about 3.1 TCR RNA copies recovered per cell, compared with roughly 10 by digital PCR, which implies a capture efficiency of around 29%.

Sequencing was carried out using naive CD8+ T cells from blood, with Jurkat cell RNA spiked in. What this sample's cell subset or site label stands for: FACS-sorted CD8+CD4-CCR7+CD45RA+ naive T cells. The receptor chain draws on TRBV19 and TRBJ1-5; TRBD1 is perhaps the D gene, given 6 matching bases. The receptor was isolated from a human donor in good health. Some libraries in this study had Jurkat cell RNA spiked in. The CDR3 reads CASSTQGHPQHF. The DNA sequence is given as TGTGCCAGTAGTACACAGGGCCACCCCCAGCATTTT.